Listed below are T cell receptor beta chains from one sample, sequenced in a study of T cell responses to AZD1222 COVID-19 vaccine. Profiled with immunoSEQ multiplex PCR; TCRdb holds only in-frame clones, not every one. Among about 160,000 clones listed, more than 75% were seen once. The input for sequencing was peripheral blood, taken 28 days after the second AZD1222 dose. Source of these receptors: an adult who received the AZD1222 COVID-19 vaccine. The CDR3 runs from the conserved cysteine through the conserved F or W. Fields, in order: CDR3 length, V gene, D gene, clone size, J gene, CDR3 DNA, CDR3 protein. The D gene is left open where the match is weak. Clone size is given for some rows only: seen once, a few or many times, or a class if the clone is expanded.

14,TRBV7-6,.,few,TRBJ1-4,TGTGCCAGCAGCTTATCGGAGAACAATGAAAAACTGTTTTTT,CASSLSENNEKLFF
12,TRBV4-1,.,.,TRBJ1-4,TGCGCCAGCAGTCCCGGCCCTGGGGAGAGGTTTTTT,CASSPGPGERFF
14,TRBV5-1,.,.,TRBJ1-6,TGCGCCAGCAGCTTGCTTTCACCGGCGGAAGCCCTCCACTTT,CASSLLSPAEALHF
15,TRBV6-5,.,.,TRBJ1-1,TGTGCCAGCACCCGAGTCGGGCCCATGAACACTGAAGCTTTCTTT,CASTRVGPMNTEAFF
13,TRBV7-9,.,.,TRBJ1-1,TGTGCCAGCAGCCCACAGGGAAATACTGAAGCTTTCTTT,CASSPQGNTEAFF
13,TRBV12-3/TRBV12-4,.,.,TRBJ1-5,TGTGCCAGCAGTCGACAGGGCAATCAGCCCCAGCATTTT,CASSRQGNQPQHF
13,TRBV4-3,.,.,TRBJ2-7,TGCGCCAGCAGCCGAACGGGGGTGAACGAGCAGTACTTC,CASSRTGVNEQYF
14,TRBV6-4,.,.,TRBJ1-6,TGTGCCAGCAGTGCCACAGCCGCTAATTCACCCCTCCACTTT,CASSATAANSPLHF
14,TRBV6-5,.,few,TRBJ2-7,TGTGCCAGCAGTTACTGGGGATCTAGCTACGAGCAGTACTTC,CASSYWGSSYEQYF
11,TRBV12-3/TRBV12-4,TRBD1,.,TRBJ2-7,TGTGCCAGCAGTCCGGACAGGGAACAGTACTTC,CASSPDREQYF
16,TRBV6-5,.,.,TRBJ1-2,TGTGCCAGCAGTTACTCGAACGTTGGCGGAGACTATGGCTACACCTTC,CASSYSNVGGDYGYTF
14,TRBV9,.,.,TRBJ1-1,TGTGCCAGCAGCGTAGAACCTGAGGGCACTGAAGCTTTCTTT,CASSVEPEGTEAFF
15,TRBV18,.,many,TRBJ1-2,TGTGCCAGCTCACCAGGAACAGGGATTGTTAATGGCTACACCTTC,CASSPGTGIVNGYTF
14,TRBV5-1,TRBD1,.,TRBJ2-3,TGCGCCAGCAGCTATGGACAGGGGTCAGATACGCAGTATTTT,CASSYGQGSDTQYF
13,TRBV6-5,TRBD1,.,TRBJ2-7,TGTGCCAGCAGCCAGGGACAGGCGGGGGAGCAGTACTTC,CASSQGQAGEQYF
11,TRBV12-3/TRBV12-4,TRBD1,.,TRBJ1-2,TGTGCCAGCACAGGGGGAAGTGGCTACACCTTC,CASTGGSGYTF
15,TRBV12-5,.,.,TRBJ1-6,TGTGCTAGTGGCCTCGGACGACGCCAAAATTCACCCCTCCACTTT,CASGLGRRQNSPLHF
13,TRBV2,.,few,TRBJ2-7,TGTGCCAGCCTACAGGCAGGGACGTTCGAGCAGTACTTC,CASLQAGTFEQYF
14,TRBV6-5,.,.,TRBJ1-5,TGTGCCAGCAGTTACTCAGGCAGGAATCAGCCCCAGCATTTT,CASSYSGRNQPQHF
17,TRBV27,.,.,TRBJ2-3,TGTGCCAGCAGTTTACTACACGCCGGGTCGGACACAGATACGCAGTATTTT,CASSLLHAGSDTDTQYF
16,TRBV19,.,.,TRBJ1-2,TGTGCCAGTAACTCCCGGGCAGGACCGGGTAACTATGGCTACACCTTC,CASNSRAGPGNYGYTF
14,TRBV19,TRBD1,few,TRBJ1-6,TGTGCCAGTAGTATATCCACAGGGGATTCACCCCTCCACTTT,CASSISTGDSPLHF
14,TRBV11-2,TRBD1,.,TRBJ1-5,TGTGCCAGCAGTTCCGGGACAGGTTATCAGCCCCAGCATTTT,CASSSGTGYQPQHF